In this sample, the clone carrying this T cell receptor (beta chain) turned up a few times. The sample originates from a study of graft-versus-host responses after intestinal transplantation. Study context: For about three years after anti-thymocyte globulin induction, all recipients took tacrolimus and steroids.

Responders (roughly 200,000, CFSE-labeled) met roughly 200,000 stimulators that were irradiated and violet-dye-labeled. Sorting was performed after the reaction on proliferating CFSE-low CD3+CD4+ and CD3+CD8+ responders. CDR1 and CDR2 (germline): SGHRS, YFSETQ. V was clipped by 4 bases and J by 6 bases; unmatched bases: 10. CDR3 length: 15 residues. Libraries were prepared by immunoSEQ multiplex PCR; TCRdb keeps only in-frame clonotypes and omits some of them. The sample gives 20,000 to 25,000 clones, around two fifths of which show up once; about 1.3% is in the top ten. Findings and limits, study-wide: Early after transplant, HvG clones declined as circulating GvH clones peaked.

The sequence derives from a human patient who was an organ donor for intestinal transplantation. This chain uses TRBV5-1 with TRBJ2-7; 10 bases fit TRBD2. The source was alloreactive CD8+ T cells from a mixed lymphocyte reaction culture, collected before transplantation. Indicated subset: CFSE-low proliferating T cells sorted from approximately 6-day pre-transplant mixed lymphocyte reaction (GvH or HvG direction). CDR3 DNA: TGCGCCAGCAGCAGGGGGAGCGGGAGGGCCTGCGAGCAGTACTTC. Its protein product is CASSRGSGRACEQYF.